The text below deals with one T cell receptor (beta chain). Its antigen is currently unknown. CDR1 and CDR2 (germline): MNHEY, SMNVEV (reference sequence). The CDR3 length is 16 residues. Trimming stripped 1 base from V and 3 bases from J, with 10 bases between. The sample comes from a study of OX40 agonist ivuxolimab in advanced cancers. Overall study findings and caveats: CD8+ T cells (on average) carried more expanded clones than CD4+ T cells. Clonal expansion by week 6 occurred in CD4+ and CD8+ blood T cells (at 0.1 to 3.0 mg/kg). Individuals who were partial responders at 0.1-3.0 mg/kg had clonal expansion that ranked among the lowest.

TCRdb's table, derived via immunoSEQ multiplex PCR, lists solely in-frame clones and lacks some. The data hold 75,000 to 100,000 clones, with around 90% observed a single time. This chain uses TRBV27 with TRBJ2-6; D is possibly TRBD1 (6 bases). The sequence derives from an adult with an advanced solid tumor such as melanoma, head and neck, liver or kidney cancer. The sample here was CD4+ or CD8+ T cells sorted from blood, taken in a trial of the OX40 agonist ivuxolimab. CDR3 nucleotide sequence: TGTGCCAGCAGTTTATACAGGGCTGGTGGGGCCAACGTCCTGACTTTC. Translating it yields CASSLYRAGGANVLTF.